Below are 7 T cell receptor beta chains sequenced from a single sample in a study of blood T cell repertoires in COVID-19. The repertoire was sequenced with immunoSEQ multiplex PCR; TCRdb's copy has only in-frame clones and lacks some. The sample shows 95,000 to 150,000 clones, about 88% of them seen only once. Sequenced material: peripheral blood. These receptor sequences come from an elderly woman with acute or convalescent COVID-19.

The V call is TRBV7-3, the J call TRBJ1-1; D is unclear. The CDR3 loop spans 13 amino acids. With 6 bases removed from V and 5 bases from J, the gap between germline ends came to 13 bases. Per the germline V gene, CDR1 is SGHTA and CDR2 is FQGTGA. The CDR3 sequence: CASSKDGETEAFF. In DNA, the CDR3 is TGTGCCAGCAGTAAAGACGGGGAAACTGAAGCTTTCTTT.

The rearrangement joins TRBV6-5 to TRBJ2-7, with D tentatively TRBD1 (5 bases). V lost 0 bases and J lost 0, with 9 bases in between. Germline CDR1 is MNHEY and CDR2 is SVGAGI. The CDR3 consists of 15 residues. CDR3 amino acids: CASSYSYQGSYEQYF. The CDR3, as DNA: TGTGCCAGCAGTTACTCATACCAGGGCTCCTACGAGCAGTACTTC.

J is TRBJ2-7 and V is TRBV4-1; D perhaps matches TRBD2 (5 bases). The CDR3 runs 13 residues. Germline CDR1 MGHRA, CDR2 YSYEKL. V was cut by 2 bases and J by 7 bases, with 12 bases left in between. CDR3: CASSQLEVGEQYF. The CDR3 DNA reads as TGCGCCAGCAGCCAATTGGAGGTCGGTGAGCAGTACTTC.

The V call is TRBV18, the J call TRBJ1-1; a weak D match, TRBD1 (5 bases). The CDR3 is 15 amino acids. Germline loops: CDR1 KGHSH, CDR2 LQKENI. Trimming pared 6 bases from V and 0 bases from J, leaving 14 bases between. CDR3 bases: TGTGCCAGCTCCAGCCGGGGGGGGTTGAACACTGAAGCTTTCTTT. As protein: CASSSRGGLNTEAFF. Based on the CDR3 plus reference TRBV18 and TRBJ1-1, the full variable domain is NAGVMQNPRHLVRRRGQEARLRCSPMKGHSHVYWYRQLPEEGLKFMVYLQKENIIDESGMPKERFSAEFPKEGPSILRIQQVVRGDSAAYFCASSSRGGLNTEAFFGQGTRLTVV.

In nucleotides, the CDR3 is TGTGCCAGCAGTTTGACAGGGGGCTATGGCTACACCTTC. This gives the protein CASSLTGGYGYTF. The V call is TRBV28, the J call TRBJ1-2, with TRBD1 identical over 9 bases. CDR1 is MDHEN and CDR2 is SYDVKM in the germline V gene. CDR3 length equals 13 residues. Trimming cost V 3 bases and J 4 bases; bases outside gene matches: 0.

Only a few counts were recorded for this clone. V gene TRBV4-2 combines with J gene TRBJ2-3; 9 bases fit TRBD2. CDR3 length: 15 amino acids. The junction had 3 bases not matched to a gene; V was cut back by 1 base and J by 4 bases. Germline V lookup: CDR1 LGHNA, CDR2 YNFKEQ. The CDR3 DNA is TGTGCCAGCAGCCAAGTGGGACTAGCCGCAGATACGCAGTATTTT. Translated: CASSQVGLAADTQYF.

The CDR3 DNA is TGTGCCAGCAGTGGGCGGGAGGGCCGTAATACGCAGTATTTT. Amino acid sequence: CASSGREGRNTQYF. The rearrangement joins TRBV28 to TRBJ2-3; 9 bases map to TRBD2. V lost 5 bases and J lost 7; bases outside the gene matches: 7. From germline, CDR1 is MDHEN and CDR2 SYDVKM. The CDR3 spans 14 residues.